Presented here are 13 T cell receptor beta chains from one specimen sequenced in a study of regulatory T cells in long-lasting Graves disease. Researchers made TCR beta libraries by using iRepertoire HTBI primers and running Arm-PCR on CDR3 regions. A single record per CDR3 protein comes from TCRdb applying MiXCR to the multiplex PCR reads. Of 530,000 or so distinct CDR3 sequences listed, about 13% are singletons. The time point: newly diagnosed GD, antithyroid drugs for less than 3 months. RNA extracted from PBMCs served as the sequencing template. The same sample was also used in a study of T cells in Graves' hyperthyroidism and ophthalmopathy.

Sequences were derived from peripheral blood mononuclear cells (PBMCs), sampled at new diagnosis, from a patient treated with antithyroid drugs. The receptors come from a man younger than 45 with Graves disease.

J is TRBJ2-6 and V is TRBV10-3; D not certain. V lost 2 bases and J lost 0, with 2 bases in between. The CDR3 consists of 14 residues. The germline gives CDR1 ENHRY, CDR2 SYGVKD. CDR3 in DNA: TGTGCCATCAGTGAGGACTCTGGGGCCAACGTCCTGACTTTC. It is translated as CAISEDSGANVLTF.

CDR3 in DNA: TGTGCCAGCAGCGTAGGTACCGGACAGACTAATGAAAAACTGTTTTTT. Its protein is CASSVGTGQTNEKLFF. V is TRBV9 and J is TRBJ1-4; tentatively, D is TRBD1 (6 bases). The CDR3 has 16 residues. Germline V gives CDR1 SGDLS, CDR2 YYNGEE. The V gene lost 0 bases and the J gene lost 2 bases, with 11 bases spanning the gap.

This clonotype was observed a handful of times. The CDR3 loop reads CASSIATTSGRAGEQYF. CDR3 coding DNA: TGTGCCAGTAGTATAGCCACTACTAGCGGGAGGGCTGGCGAGCAGTACTTC. The chain links TRBV19 to TRBJ2-7; 13 bases are a match to TRBD2. Germline V gene data show CDR1 as LNHDA and CDR2 as SQIVND (reference sequence). The CDR3 sequence is 17 residues long. Trimming cost V 1 base and J 6 bases; bases outside gene matches: 9.

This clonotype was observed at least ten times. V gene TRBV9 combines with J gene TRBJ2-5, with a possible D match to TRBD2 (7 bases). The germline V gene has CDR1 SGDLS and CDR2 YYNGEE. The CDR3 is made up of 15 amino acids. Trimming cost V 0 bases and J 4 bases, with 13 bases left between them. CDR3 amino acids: CASSVGGGFRETQYF. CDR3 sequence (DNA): TGTGCCAGCAGCGTAGGGGGGGGCTTCCGAGAGACCCAGTACTTC.

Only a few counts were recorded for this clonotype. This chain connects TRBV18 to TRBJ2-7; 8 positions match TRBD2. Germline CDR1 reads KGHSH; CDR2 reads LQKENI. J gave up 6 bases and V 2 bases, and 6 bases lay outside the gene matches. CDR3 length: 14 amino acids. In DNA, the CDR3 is TGTGCCAGCTCACCAAGAGCGGGAGCAGGCGAGCAGTACTTC. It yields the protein CASSPRAGAGEQYF.

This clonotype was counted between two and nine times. CDR3 DNA: TGTGCCAGCAGGATATCCATGGGGGCCAGCTCCTACGAGCAGTACTTC. It specifies CASRISMGASSYEQYF. The chain combines TRBV6-1 with TRBJ2-7; D may be TRBD1 (6 bases). The CDR3 consists of 16 residues. The germline V gene has CDR1 MNHNS and CDR2 SASEGT. Trimming left V 6 bases short and J 0 bases short, with 18 bases between.

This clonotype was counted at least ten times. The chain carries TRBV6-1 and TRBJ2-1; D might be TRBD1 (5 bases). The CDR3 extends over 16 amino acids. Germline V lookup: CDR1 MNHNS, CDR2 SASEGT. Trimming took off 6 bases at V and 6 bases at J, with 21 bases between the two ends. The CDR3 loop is CASSRDRGGPPNEQFF. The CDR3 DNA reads TGTGCCAGCAGCCGTGATAGGGGTGGGCCCCCCAATGAGCAGTTCTTC.

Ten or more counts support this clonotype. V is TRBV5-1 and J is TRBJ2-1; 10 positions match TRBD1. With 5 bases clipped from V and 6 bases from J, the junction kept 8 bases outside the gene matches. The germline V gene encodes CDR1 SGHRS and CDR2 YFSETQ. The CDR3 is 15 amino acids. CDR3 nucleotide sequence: TGCGCCAGCAGACCCGGGACAGGGGCTGGCAATGAGCAGTTCTTC. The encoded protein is CASRPGTGAGNEQFF.

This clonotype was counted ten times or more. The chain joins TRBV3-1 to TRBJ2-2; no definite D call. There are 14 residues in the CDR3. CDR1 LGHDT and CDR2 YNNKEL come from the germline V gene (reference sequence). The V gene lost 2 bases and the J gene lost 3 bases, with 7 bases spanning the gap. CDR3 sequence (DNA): TGTGCCAGCAGCCAAAGCCTCTACACCGGGGAGCTGTTTTTT. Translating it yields CASSQSLYTGELFF.

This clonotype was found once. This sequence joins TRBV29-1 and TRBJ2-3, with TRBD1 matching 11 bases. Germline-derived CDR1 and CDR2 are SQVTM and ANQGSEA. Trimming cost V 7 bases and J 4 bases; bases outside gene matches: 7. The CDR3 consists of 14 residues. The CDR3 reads CSAGQGARADTQYF. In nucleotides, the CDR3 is TGCAGCGCAGGACAGGGGGCGCGTGCAGATACGCAGTATTTT.

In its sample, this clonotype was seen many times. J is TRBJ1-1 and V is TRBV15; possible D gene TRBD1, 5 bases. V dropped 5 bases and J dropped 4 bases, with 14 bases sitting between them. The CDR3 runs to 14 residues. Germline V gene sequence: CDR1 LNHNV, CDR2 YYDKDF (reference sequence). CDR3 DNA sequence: TGTGCCACCAGCCGAGTGGGGGGGAGCACTGAAGCTTTCTTT. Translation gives CATSRVGGSTEAFF.

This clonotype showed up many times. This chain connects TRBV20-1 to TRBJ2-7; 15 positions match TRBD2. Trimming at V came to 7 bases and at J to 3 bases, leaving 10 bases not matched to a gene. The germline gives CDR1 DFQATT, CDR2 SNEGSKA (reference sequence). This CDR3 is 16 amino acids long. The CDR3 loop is CSGTSGRANSIYEQYF. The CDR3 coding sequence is TGCAGTGGGACTAGCGGGAGGGCCAATTCCATCTACGAGCAGTACTTC.

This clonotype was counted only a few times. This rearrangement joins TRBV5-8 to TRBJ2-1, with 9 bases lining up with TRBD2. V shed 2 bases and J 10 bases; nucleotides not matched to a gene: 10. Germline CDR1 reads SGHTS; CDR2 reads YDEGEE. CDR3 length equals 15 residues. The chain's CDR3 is CASSFRLAGPGEQFF. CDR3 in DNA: TGTGCCAGCAGCTTTCGGCTAGCGGGACCCGGAGAGCAGTTCTTC.